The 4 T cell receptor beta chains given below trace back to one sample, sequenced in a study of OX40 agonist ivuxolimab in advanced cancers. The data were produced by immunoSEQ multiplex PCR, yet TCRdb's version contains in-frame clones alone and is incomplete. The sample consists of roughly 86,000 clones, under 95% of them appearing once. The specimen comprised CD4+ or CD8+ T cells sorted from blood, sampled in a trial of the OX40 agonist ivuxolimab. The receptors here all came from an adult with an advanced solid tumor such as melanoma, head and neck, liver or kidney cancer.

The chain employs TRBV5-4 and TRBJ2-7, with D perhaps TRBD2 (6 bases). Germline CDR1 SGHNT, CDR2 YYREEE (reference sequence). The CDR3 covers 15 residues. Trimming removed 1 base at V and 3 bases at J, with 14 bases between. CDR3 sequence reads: CASSLSSAGDYEQYF. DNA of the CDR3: TGTGCCAGCAGCTTGTCATCAGCGGGTGACTACGAGCAGTACTTC. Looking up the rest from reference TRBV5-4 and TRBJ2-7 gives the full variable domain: ETGVTQSPTHLIKTRGQQVTLRCSSQSGHNTVSWYQQALGQGPQFIFQYYREEENGRGNFPPRFSGLQFPNYSSELNVNALELDDSALYLCASSLSSAGDYEQYFGPGTRLTVT.

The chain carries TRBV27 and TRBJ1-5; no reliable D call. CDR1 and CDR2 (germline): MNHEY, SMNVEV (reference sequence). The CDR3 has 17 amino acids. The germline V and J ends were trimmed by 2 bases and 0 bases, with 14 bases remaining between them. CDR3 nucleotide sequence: TGTGCCAGCAGTTTACCGACCCCCCCCGGTAGCAATCAGCCCCAGCATTTT. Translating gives CASSLPTPPGSNQPQHF.

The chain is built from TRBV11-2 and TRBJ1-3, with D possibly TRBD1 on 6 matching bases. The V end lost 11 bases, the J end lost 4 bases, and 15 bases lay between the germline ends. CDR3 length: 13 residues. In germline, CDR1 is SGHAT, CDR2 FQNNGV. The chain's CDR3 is CAGEQGSGNTIYF. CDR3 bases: TGTGCCGGAGAACAGGGCTCGGGAAACACCATATATTTT.

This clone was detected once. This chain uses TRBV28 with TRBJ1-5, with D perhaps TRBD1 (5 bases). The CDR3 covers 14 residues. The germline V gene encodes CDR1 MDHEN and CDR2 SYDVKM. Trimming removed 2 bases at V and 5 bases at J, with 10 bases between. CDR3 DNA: TGTGCCAGCAGTTTAGTCCGGGGCGATCAGCCCCAGCATTTT. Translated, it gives CASSLVRGDQPQHF. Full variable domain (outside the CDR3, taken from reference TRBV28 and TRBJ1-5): DVKVTQSSRYLVKRTGEKVFLECVQDMDHENMFWYRQDPGLGLRLIYFSYDVKMKEKGDIPEGYSVSREKKERFSLILESASTNQTSMYLCASSLVRGDQPQHFGDGTRLSIL.